This T cell receptor beta chain was retrieved from a study of T-cell reconstitution after alpha-beta-depleted transplantation in children. Unique molecular identifiers were incorporated when the TCRbeta library was constructed. A single record per CDR3 protein comes from TCRdb applying MiXCR to the PCR reads. The sample carries approximately 500,000 distinct CDR3 sequences, about 10% recorded once. Germline assignment: CDR1 SQVTM and CDR2 ANQGSEA. The CDR3 has 14 amino acids. Trimming stripped 3 bases from V and 4 bases from J, with 16 bases between. This clonotype was detected many times. Material: PBMCs, obtained before TCRalphabeta/CD19-depleted stem cell transplant. The receptor comes from a child under 10 years old with inherited bone marrow failure, due to receive a stem cell transplant. V usage is TRBV29-1 and J usage is TRBJ2-7; perhaps TRBD2 as D (5 bases). The CDR3 protein is CSVEDAGSSYEQYF. DNA for the CDR3: TGCAGCGTTGAGGATGCGGGCTCGTCTTACGAGCAGTACTTC.